One T cell receptor beta chain is described in this entry. Clones were sequenced by immunoSEQ multiplex PCR, and TCRdb holds only the in-frame ones, with some missing. This table holds more than 85,000 clones, roughly 96% found once. CDR1 and CDR2 from the germline V gene are SGHTA and FQGNSA. Trimming removed 7 bases at V and 3 bases at J, with 18 bases between. This CDR3 has 15 residues. No neoadjuvant therapy was given to the selected pancreatic ductal adenocarcinoma patients before their surgery. These data belong to a study of T cells in pancreatic ductal adenocarcinoma. This TCR derives from a human donor with pancreatic ductal adenocarcinoma. The chain recombines TRBV7-2 with TRBJ1-2, with D maybe TRBD1 (6 bases). Sequenced input: PBMCs. CDR3 amino acids: CASIQTGQSHYGYTF. Here the CDR3 DNA reads TGTGCCAGCATCCAAACCGGACAGAGCCACTATGGCTACACCTTC.